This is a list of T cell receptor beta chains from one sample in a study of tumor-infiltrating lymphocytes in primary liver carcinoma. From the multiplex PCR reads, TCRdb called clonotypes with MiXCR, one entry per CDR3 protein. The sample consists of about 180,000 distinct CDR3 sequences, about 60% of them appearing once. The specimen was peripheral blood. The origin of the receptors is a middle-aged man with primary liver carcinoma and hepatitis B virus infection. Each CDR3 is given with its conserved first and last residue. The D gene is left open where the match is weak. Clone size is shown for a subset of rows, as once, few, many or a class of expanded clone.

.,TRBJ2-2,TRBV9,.,CASSAQGSDTGELFF,TGTGCCAGCAGCGCGCAGGGATCGGACACCGGGGAGCTGTTTTTT
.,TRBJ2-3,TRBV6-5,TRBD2,CASSYGGRAPDTQYF,TGTGCCAGCAGTTACGGCGGGAGGGCCCCGGATACGCAGTATTTT
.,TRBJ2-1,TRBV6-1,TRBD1,CATPGGTGGLRSYNEQFF,TGTGCCACGCCGGGTGGGACAGGGGGCCTTAGGTCCTACAATGAGCAGTTCTTC
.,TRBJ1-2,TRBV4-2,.,CASSREVRDTSNYGYTF,TGTGCCAGCAGCCGAGAGGTTCGGGACACCTCTAACTATGGCTACACCTTC
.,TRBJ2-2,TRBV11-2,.,CTSSSIGRYKELFF,TGTACCAGCAGCTCCATAGGACGGTACAAGGAGCTGTTTTTC
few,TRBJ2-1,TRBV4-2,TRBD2,CASSQDKLANEQFF,TGTGCCAGCAGCCAAGATAAACTAGCGAATGAGCAGTTCTTC
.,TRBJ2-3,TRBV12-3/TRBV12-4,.,CASSLPASDTQYF,TGTGCCAGCAGTTTACCTGCCTCAGATACGCAGTATTTT
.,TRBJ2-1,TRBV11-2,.,CVSSLRLGVSYNEEFF,TGTGTCAGCAGCTTAAGGCTGGGAGTCTCCTACAATGAGGAGTTCTTC
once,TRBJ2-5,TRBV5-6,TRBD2,CASSPSGGRVVKTQYF,TGTGCCAGCAGCCCCTCGGGCGGGAGGGTTGTGAAGACCCAGTACTTC
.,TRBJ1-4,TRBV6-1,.,CASSARTDNEKLFF,TGTGCCAGCAGTGCTAGGACGGACAATGAAAAACTGTTTTTT
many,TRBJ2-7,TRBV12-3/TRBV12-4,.,CASSLALEQYF,TGTGCCAGCAGTTTAGCGTTGGAGCAGTACTTC
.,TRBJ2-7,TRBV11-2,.,CASSLDESYEHYF,TGTGCCAGCAGCTTAGATGAGTCCTACGAACACTACTTC
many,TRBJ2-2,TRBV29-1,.,CSVGVPNTGELFF,TGCAGCGTTGGGGTGCCAAACACCGGGGAGCTGTTTTTT
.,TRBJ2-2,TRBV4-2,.,CASSQGLRETGELFF,TGTGCCAGCAGCCAAGGACTCCGTGAGACCGGGGAGCTGTTTTTT
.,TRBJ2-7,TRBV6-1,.,CASRTQGGAYEQYF,TGTGCCAGCAGAACCCAGGGGGGGGCTTACGAGCAGTACTTC
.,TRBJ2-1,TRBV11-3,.,CANSSGDSNNEQLF,TGTGCCAACAGCTCGGGGGACTCAAACAATGAGCAGCTCTTC
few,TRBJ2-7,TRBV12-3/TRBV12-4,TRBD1,CASRGGDRVHEQYF,TGTGCCAGCAGAGGAGGGGACAGGGTCCACGAGCAGTACTTC
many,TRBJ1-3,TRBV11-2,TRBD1,CASSLHPGGQGNTIYF,TGTGCCAGCAGCTTGCACCCAGGGGGACAAGGAAACACCATATATTTT
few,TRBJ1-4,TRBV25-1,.,CASSPGQGRYEKLFF,TGTGCCAGCAGTCCGGGGCAGGGTAGATATGAAAAACTGTTTTTT
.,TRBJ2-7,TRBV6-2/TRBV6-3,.,CASSYSSYLVLPYEQYF,TGTGCCAGCAGTTACTCGAGTTACTTAGTACTACCTTACGAGCAGTACTTC
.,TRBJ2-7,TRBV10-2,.,CASSESSGGEQCF,TGCGCCAGCAGTGAGTCGAGTGGGGGCGAGCAGTGCTTC
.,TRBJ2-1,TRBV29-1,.,CSFESLSSYNEQFF,TGCAGCTTTGAGAGCCTGAGCTCCTACAATGAGCAGTTCTTC
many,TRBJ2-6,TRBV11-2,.,CASSLLVSGANVLTF,TGTGCCAGCAGCTTATTGGTCTCTGGGGCCAACGTCCTGACTTTC
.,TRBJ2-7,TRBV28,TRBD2,CASRRGERAYNEQYF,TGTGCCAGCAGGCGGGGGGAACGAGCCTACAATGAGCAGTACTTC
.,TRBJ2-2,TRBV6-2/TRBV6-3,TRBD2,CASRNSLAGGTNTGELFF,TGTGCTAGCAGAAACTCACTAGCGGGAGGGACGAACACCGGGGAGCTGTTTTTT
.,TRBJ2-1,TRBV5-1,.,CASSTFPGNEQFF,TGCGCCAGCAGTACGTTTCCGGGGAATGAGCAGTTCTTC
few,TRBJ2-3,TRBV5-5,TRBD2,CASSLDLADSTDTQYF,TGTGCCAGCAGCTTGGATCTAGCGGATAGCACAGATACGCAGTATTTT
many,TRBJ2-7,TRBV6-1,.,CASSAHYEQYF,TGTGCCAGCAGTGCCCACTACGAGCAGTACTTC
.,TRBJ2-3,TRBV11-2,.,CANSLAYTQYF,TGTGCCAACAGCTTAGCATATACGCAGTATTTT
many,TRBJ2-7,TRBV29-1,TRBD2,CSVEMTSGTYEQYF,TGCAGCGTTGAAATGACTAGCGGGACTTACGAGCAGTACTTC
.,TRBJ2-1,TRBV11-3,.,CASSLRGLNEEFF,TGTGCCAGCAGCTTAAGGGGCCTCAATGAGGAATTCTTC
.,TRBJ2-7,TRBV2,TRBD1,CASTPTGLSYEQYF,TGTGCCAGCACCCCGACAGGGCTCTCCTACGAGCAGTACTTC
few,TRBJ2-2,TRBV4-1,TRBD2,CASRSSGSRDTGELFF,TGCGCCAGCAGGAGTAGCGGGAGCAGGGACACCGGGGAGCTGTTTTTT
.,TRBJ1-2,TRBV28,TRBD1,CATQTGGYGYTF,TGTGCCACCCAGACAGGGGGCTATGGCTACACCTTC
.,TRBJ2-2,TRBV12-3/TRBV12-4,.,CASSLGRPGGELFF,TGTGCCAGCAGTTTGGGTAGACCTGGCGGGGAGCTGTTTTTT
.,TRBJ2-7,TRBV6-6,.,CASSYIGGSSYEQYF,TGTGCCAGCAGTTACATCGGGGGTAGCTCCTACGAGCAGTACTTC
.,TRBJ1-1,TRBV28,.,CASSLNLRLAREAFF,TGTGCCAGCAGTTTGAATCTCCGGTTAGCTAGGGAAGCTTTCTTT